A selection of T cell receptor beta chains follows, all from one sample in a study of control samples from healthy donors and cancer patients. Sequencing was performed with immunoSEQ multiplex PCR; in TCRdb, only in-frame clones are kept and a portion is missing. The table lists about 21,000 clones, 84% of them singletons. Sequencing was done on a sample of PBMCs. These receptor sequences come from a man aged 60 to 75 with colorectal cancer. CDR3s include the opening cysteine and the closing phenylalanine or tryptophan. The D gene is left open where the match is weak. Rows may omit the clone size; those that give it use once, few, many or a size class.

D gene	clone size	J gene	V gene	CDR3 protein	CDR3 DNA
-	-	TRBJ2-7	TRBV5-1	CASSLQGMVSYEQYF	TGCGCCAGCAGCTTGCAGGGAATGGTTTCCTACGAGCAGTACTTC
-	-	TRBJ2-1	TRBV4-2	CASSQALGGQRNEQFF	TGTGCCAGCAGCCAGGCCCTCGGCGGTCAGCGCAATGAGCAGTTCTTC
-	-	TRBJ1-2	TRBV7-9	CASSLETPRGYTF	TGTGCCAGCAGCTTAGAGACCCCGAGGGGGTACACCTTC
TRBD1	-	TRBJ1-6	TRBV2	CATRDRGSPLHF	TGTGCCACGAGGGACAGGGGTTCACCCCTCCACTTT
-	-	TRBJ1-1	TRBV14	CASSQGSEAFF	TGTGCCAGCAGCCAAGGAAGTGAAGCTTTCTTT
-	-	TRBJ2-1	TRBV11-2	CASSSAGAWVEQFF	TGTGCCAGCAGCTCCGCAGGGGCGTGGGTTGAGCAGTTCTTC
-	-	TRBJ1-5	TRBV4-1	CASSLTGDNQPQHF	TGCGCCAGCAGCCTCACCGGGGACAATCAGCCCCAGCATTTT
-	-	TRBJ1-2	TRBV25-1	CASTANYGYTF	TGTGCCAGCACAGCTAACTATGGCTACACCTTC
-	-	TRBJ2-5	TRBV5-4	CASSLRYRGGWETQYF	TGTGCCAGCAGCTTGAGATACAGGGGGGGGTGGGAGACCCAGTACTTC
-	-	TRBJ1-6	TRBV3-1/TRBV3-2	CASSQDYPNSPLHF	TGTGCCAGCAGCCAAGATTACCCCAATTCACCCCTCCACTTT
TRBD2	-	TRBJ2-3	TRBV5-8	CASSLVAEAGNTTSTDTQYF	TGTGCCAGCAGCTTGGTAGCGGAAGCGGGAAACACCACTAGCACAGATACGCAGTATTTT
-	-	TRBJ2-7	TRBV10-3	CAITLGTLVYEQYF	TGTGCCATCACCCTCGGGACGTTGGTCTACGAGCAGTACTTC
-	-	TRBJ1-2	TRBV10-3	CATAGDYGYTF	TGTGCCACCGCCGGGGATTATGGCTACACCTTC
TRBD1	-	TRBJ1-1	TRBV7-2	CASSWGQGAGEAFF	TGTGCCAGCAGCTGGGGACAGGGGGCCGGTGAAGCTTTCTTT
TRBD2	once	TRBJ2-2	TRBV10-1	CASSAQRGAGTGELFF	TGCGCCAGCAGTGCACAGCGGGGGGCTGGCACCGGGGAGCTGTTTTTT
TRBD1	large	TRBJ1-5	TRBV27	CASSPDRARPQHF	TGTGCCAGCAGTCCGGACAGGGCAAGGCCCCAGCATTTT
-	-	TRBJ1-1	TRBV9	CASSVLGMGTEAFF	TGTGCCAGCAGCGTATTAGGGATGGGCACTGAAGCTTTCTTT
TRBD1	once	TRBJ1-1	TRBV7-8	CASSRTGGLTNTEAFF	TGTGCCAGCAGCAGGACAGGGGGATTAACGAACACTGAAGCTTTCTTT
TRBD1	-	TRBJ2-5	TRBV7-9	CASSPNGTGRKTQYF	TGTGCCAGCAGCCCAAACGGGACAGGACGCAAGACCCAGTACTTC
-	-	TRBJ2-1	TRBV24-1	CATSDPTSPDEQFF	TGTGCCACCAGTGATCCGACGTCACCCGATGAGCAGTTCTTC
-	-	TRBJ2-5	TRBV5-8	CASSLEGGETQYF	TGTGCCAGCAGCTTGGAGGGTGGAGAGACCCAGTACTTC
-	-	TRBJ1-2	TRBV5-1	CASKSEGSSYGYTF	TGCGCCAGCAAGTCCGAAGGCAGTAGCTATGGCTACACCTTC
-	-	TRBJ2-2	TRBV5-5	CASSLVRVGLDTGELFF	TGTGCCAGCAGCTTGGTGCGGGTGGGATTAGACACCGGGGAGCTGTTTTTT
-	-	TRBJ2-5	TRBV5-4	CASTPGRFQETQYF	TGTGCCAGCACCCCCGGCAGGTTCCAAGAGACCCAGTACTTC
-	-	TRBJ1-3	TRBV9	CASSANSGAGNTIYF	TGTGCCAGCAGCGCCAACTCCGGGGCTGGAAACACCATATATTTT
-	-	TRBJ1-3	TRBV7-9	CASSLPPTAQLGNTIYF	TGTGCCAGCAGCTTACCCCCCACAGCCCAGCTCGGAAACACCATATATTTT
TRBD1	-	TRBJ1-2	TRBV5-1	CASAGGTGSVYGYTF	TGCGCCAGCGCCGGCGGGACAGGGTCCGTGTATGGCTACACCTTC
-	-	TRBJ1-2	TRBV6-1	CASSEAWAYRFYGYTF	TGTGCCAGCAGTGAAGCCTGGGCTTACAGGTTCTATGGCTACACCTTC
-	once	TRBJ2-7	TRBV27	CASSLVKGPTYEQYF	TGTGCCAGCAGTCTTGTCAAGGGGCCCACCTACGAGCAGTACTTC
-	-	TRBJ2-2	TRBV15	CATSRDRVGTGELFF	TGTGCCACCAGCAGAGACAGGGTCGGCACCGGGGAGCTGTTTTTT
TRBD1	-	TRBJ2-7	TRBV7-9	CASSSRTGEKAEQYF	TGTGCCAGCAGCTCAAGAACAGGGGAGAAAGCCGAGCAGTACTTC
-	-	TRBJ1-2	TRBV6-5	CASSSLQGTTF	TGTGCCAGCAGTTCCCTTCAGGGTACCACCTTC
TRBD1	-	TRBJ2-2	TRBV6-5	CASRPQGANTGELFF	TGTGCCAGCAGACCCCAGGGGGCGAACACCGGGGAGCTGTTTTTT
-	-	TRBJ1-2	TRBV5-1	CASSLGIQSDGYTF	TGCGCCAGCAGCTTGGGTATACAGTCGGATGGCTACACCTTC
TRBD2	-	TRBJ2-5	TRBV7-2	CASSLHIIAGGETQYF	TGTGCCAGCAGCTTACACATCATAGCGGGGGGGGAGACCCAGTACTTC
-	-	TRBJ2-5	TRBV15	CATSRDRETQYF	TGTGCCACCAGCAGAGACCGGGAGACCCAGTACTTC
-	-	TRBJ2-2	TRBV19	CASSKVGGRGRPGELFF	TGTGCCAGTAGTAAGGTTGGGGGCCGAGGGCGTCCGGGGGAGCTGTTTTTT
-	-	TRBJ1-3	TRBV7-9	CASSLDTEGNTIYF	TGTGCCAGCAGCTTAGATACTGAGGGAAACACCATATATTTT
TRBD1	-	TRBJ2-1	TRBV10-3	CAITRGQGDNEQFF	TGTGCCATCACCCGCGGACAGGGGGACAATGAGCAGTTCTTC
-	-	TRBJ2-2	TRBV7-2	CASSLAGAGVNTGELFF	TGTGCCAGCAGCTTAGCGGGGGCGGGGGTGAACACCGGGGAGCTGTTTTTT
-	-	TRBJ1-2	TRBV9	CASSVEAANGYTF	TGTGCCAGCAGCGTAGAGGCTGCGAATGGCTACACCTTC
-	few	TRBJ1-1	TRBV6-4	CASRDSSMGTEAFF	TGTGCCAGCAGGGACAGTTCGATGGGCACTGAAGCTTTCTTT
-	-	TRBJ2-2	TRBV6-6	CASSSTGLGTGELFF	TGTGCCAGCAGTAGCACAGGGTTAGGCACCGGGGAGCTGTTTTTT
TRBD2	large	TRBJ2-3	TRBV5-4	CASSLGAGGPTDTQYF	TGTGCCAGCAGCTTGGGTGCGGGGGGACCCACAGATACGCAGTATTTT
-	-	TRBJ2-3	TRBV19	CASKYVGTDTQYF	TGTGCCAGTAAATATGTGGGCACAGATACGCAGTATTTT
TRBD1	-	TRBJ1-1	TRBV4-1	CASSQVTGGDTGTFF	TGCGCCAGCAGCCAAGTTACAGGGGGCGATACGGGAACTTTCTTT
-	-	TRBJ1-2	TRBV4-2	CASSQDPGSNYGYTF	TGTGCCAGCAGCCAAGACCCAGGGTCTAACTATGGCTACACCTTC